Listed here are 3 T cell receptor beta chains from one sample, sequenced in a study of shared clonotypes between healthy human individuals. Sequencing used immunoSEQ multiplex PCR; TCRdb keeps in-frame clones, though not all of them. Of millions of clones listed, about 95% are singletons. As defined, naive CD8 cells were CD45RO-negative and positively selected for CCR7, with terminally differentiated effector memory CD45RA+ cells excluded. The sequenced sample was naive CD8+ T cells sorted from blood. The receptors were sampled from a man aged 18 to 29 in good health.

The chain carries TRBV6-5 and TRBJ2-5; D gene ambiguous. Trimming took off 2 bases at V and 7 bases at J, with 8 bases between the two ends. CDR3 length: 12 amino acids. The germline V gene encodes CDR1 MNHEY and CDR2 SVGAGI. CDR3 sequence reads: CASSYGPGTQYF. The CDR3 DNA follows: TGTGCCAGCAGTTACGGGCCCGGGACCCAGTACTTC.

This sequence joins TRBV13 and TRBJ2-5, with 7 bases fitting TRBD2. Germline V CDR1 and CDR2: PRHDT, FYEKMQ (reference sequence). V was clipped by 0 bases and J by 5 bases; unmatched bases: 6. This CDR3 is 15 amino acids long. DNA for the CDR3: TGTGCCAGCAGCTTAGGAGGACTAGTTGAGGAGACCCAGTACTTC. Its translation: CASSLGGLVEETQYF. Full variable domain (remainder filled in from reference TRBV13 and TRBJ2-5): AAGVIQSPRHLIKEKRETATLKCYPIPRHDTVYWYQQGPGQDPQFLISFYEKMQSDKGSIPDRFSAQQFSDYHSELNMSSLELGDSALYFCASSLGGLVEETQYFGPGTRLLVL.

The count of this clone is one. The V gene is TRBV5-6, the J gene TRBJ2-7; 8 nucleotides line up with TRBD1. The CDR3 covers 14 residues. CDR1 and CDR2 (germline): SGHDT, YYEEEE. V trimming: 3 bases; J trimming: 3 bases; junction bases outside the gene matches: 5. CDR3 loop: CASSSPGTGYEQYF. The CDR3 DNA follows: TGTGCCAGCAGCTCTCCCGGGACAGGCTACGAGCAGTACTTC.